The 20 T cell receptor beta chains in this list originate from one sample, sequenced in a study of CD8 T cells in ankylosing spondylitis. MiXCR, run by TCRdb on the 5' RACE reads, gives a single entry per CDR3 protein. The sample has 200,000 or so distinct CDR3 sequences; 10% to 15% are singletons. The specimen was blood, either unsorted or a sorted T cell fraction (not recorded which). Receptor source: a female donor with ankylosing spondylitis or in good health (not recorded which).

In its sample, this clonotype was seen a few times. The chain recombines TRBV13 with TRBJ2-7, with D perhaps being TRBD1 or TRBD2 (5 bases each). V lost 10 bases, J lost 0 bases, and 13 bases lay in between. The V gene's germline CDR1 is PRHDT and CDR2 FYEKMQ (reference sequence). The CDR3 contains 13 residues. DNA of the CDR3: TGTGCCACCGGGACGGGGAGCTCCTACGAGCAGTACTTC. Translated: CATGTGSSYEQYF.

This clonotype was recorded a few times. The chain is built from TRBV28 and TRBJ2-7; D remains unclear. The CDR3 spans 14 residues. Germline V CDR1 and CDR2: MDHEN, SYDVKM. The germline V and J ends were trimmed by 3 bases and 2 bases, with 11 bases remaining between them. In DNA, the CDR3 is TGTGCCAGCAGTTTCAGAGGCCCCACCTACGAGCAGTACTTC. Its translation: CASSFRGPTYEQYF.

This clonotype has at least ten counts. J is TRBJ2-7 and V is TRBV29-1, with D possibly matching TRBD2 (6 bases). There are 12 residues in the CDR3. Germline values: CDR1 SQVTM, CDR2 ANQGSEA. The V and J ends lost 2 bases and 3 bases respectively, with 8 bases between them. The CDR3 loop reads CSVERGNYEQYF. The DNA for the CDR3 is TGCAGCGTTGAACGGGGGAACTACGAGCAGTACTTC.

This clonotype occurred a few times. The chain links TRBV7-2 to TRBJ2-3; D is perhaps TRBD2 (5 bases). This CDR3 has 14 residues. The V and J ends lost 6 bases and 0 bases respectively, with 10 bases between them. From germline, CDR1 is SGHTA and CDR2 FQGNSA. The CDR3 nucleotides read TGTGCCAGCAGGGACCGGGGAAGCACAGATACGCAGTATTTT. Its protein is CASRDRGSTDTQYF.

This clonotype was seen at least ten times. The CDR3 DNA sequence: TGTGCCAGCAGCGCCGACGTCCTCTATGGCTACACCTTC. Protein: CASSADVLYGYTF. V and J are TRBV9 and TRBJ1-2; D is undetermined. CDR3 length: 13 residues. The V end lost 3 bases, the J end lost 4 bases, and 10 bases lay between the germline ends. CDR1 SGDLS and CDR2 YYNGEE come from the germline V gene.

The chain has TRBV3-1 and TRBJ2-2, with D perhaps TRBD1 (5 bases). Trimming stripped 1 base from V and 6 bases from J, with 12 bases between. Germline V gives CDR1 LGHDT, CDR2 YNNKEL (reference sequence). This CDR3 contains 15 residues. The chain's CDR3 is CASSQAQEWAGELFF. The CDR3 DNA reads as TGTGCCAGCAGCCAAGCACAGGAGTGGGCCGGGGAGCTGTTTTTT.

Many counts were recorded for this clonotype. The chain combines TRBV5-6 with TRBJ1-2; D may be TRBD1 (6 bases). The CDR3 sequence is 15 residues long. The V gene's germline CDR1 is SGHDT and CDR2 YYEEEE. Trimming shortened V by 1 base and J by 0 bases, and 10 bases separated the two germline ends. CDR3 region: CASSLPGHPNYGYTF. The CDR3 DNA is TGTGCCAGCAGCTTGCCGGGACACCCTAACTATGGCTACACCTTC.

This clonotype was recorded a few times. The chain recombines TRBV19 with TRBJ2-7; 7 positions agree with TRBD2. Germline V gene data show CDR1 as LNHDA and CDR2 as SQIVND (reference sequence). The CDR3 contains 17 residues. J lost 1 base, V lost 2 bases, and 11 bases had no gene match. The CDR3 DNA is TGTGCCAGTAGTATAAGAGCTCGGCGGGAGACATCCTACGAGCAGTACTTC. Translating gives CASSIRARRETSYEQYF.

This rearrangement joins TRBV29-1 to TRBJ1-1; D is unclear. This CDR3 spans 12 amino acids. CDR1 and CDR2 from the germline V gene are SQVTM and ANQGSEA. V lost 3 bases and J 4 bases, leaving 9 bases between the germline ends. The CDR3 spells CSVESSGTEAFF. CDR3 nucleotide sequence: TGCAGCGTTGAGTCTTCAGGCACTGAAGCTTTCTTT.

This clonotype was counted at least ten times. CDR3 bases: TGTGCCAGCAGCCCTCGGGTGGAGAATGAAAAACTGTTTTTT. Encoded protein: CASSPRVENEKLFF. The V gene is TRBV7-9, the J gene TRBJ1-4; D gene ambiguous. Trimming left V 5 bases short and J 5 bases short, with 12 bases between. CDR1 is SEHNR, CDR2 FQNEAQ, per germline (reference sequence). The CDR3 covers 14 residues.

V and J are TRBV20-1 and TRBJ1-5; a possible D gene is TRBD1 (6 bases). Germline lookup yields CDR1 DFQATT and CDR2 SNEGSKA (reference sequence). The CDR3 has 14 residues. V dropped 6 bases and J dropped 2 bases, with 14 bases sitting between them. CDR3 nucleotides: TGCAGTGCCAACTATGGGGGGCGCAATCAGCCCCAGCATTTT. As protein: CSANYGGRNQPQHF.

This clonotype was seen many times. The chain joins TRBV28 to TRBJ2-1; no firm D call. The CDR3 covers 12 residues. Germline CDR1 reads MDHEN; CDR2 reads SYDVKM. Trimming took 2 bases from V and 6 from J, leaving 5 bases between them. The CDR3 DNA follows: TGTGCCAGCAGTTTACTAGGCAATGAGCAGTTCTTC. This encodes CASSLLGNEQFF.

This sequence joins TRBV11-2 and TRBJ2-7; 13 positions match TRBD2. This CDR3 is built from 15 residues. Germline CDR1 SGHAT, CDR2 FQNNGV. After removal of 5 bases from V and 6 bases from J, the junction contained 7 bases not matched to a gene. The CDR3 region is CASSQTSGRIGEQYF. CDR3 nucleotides: TGTGCCAGCAGCCAGACTAGCGGGAGGATTGGCGAGCAGTACTTC.

This clonotype appeared many times. Here the CDR3 DNA reads TGTGCCAGCTCCAAGGGAACAGGGGCGGGGAACACTGAAGCTTTCTTT. Its translation: CASSKGTGAGNTEAFF. The V call is TRBV7-2, the J call TRBJ1-1; TRBD1 matches 7 bases. The CDR3 consists of 16 residues. Looked up from germline, CDR1 is SGHTA and CDR2 is FQGNSA. Trimming cost V 8 bases and J 1 base; bases outside gene matches: 13.

This clonotype was recorded many times. The rearrangement uses TRBV5-1 and TRBJ2-1; 13 bases align to TRBD2. V gave up 4 bases and J gave up 8 bases; unmatched junction bases: 12. The CDR3 has 17 amino acids. CDR1 and CDR2 (germline): SGHRS, YFSETQ. The CDR3: CASSRYSTSGRSDEQFF. The CDR3 DNA reads TGCGCCAGCAGCCGATACTCGACTAGCGGGAGGTCGGATGAGCAGTTCTTC.

This clonotype was observed a few times. The rearrangement uses TRBV7-6 and TRBJ1-4; unclear D gene. The CDR3 has 15 amino acids. Germline CDR1 reads SGHVS; CDR2 reads FNYEAQ. V was shortened by 1 base and J by 4 bases, with 10 bases between the two germline ends. CDR3 in amino acids: CASSLGRQFNEKLFF. The CDR3 DNA is TGTGCCAGCAGCTTAGGCAGGCAGTTTAATGAAAAACTGTTTTTT.

There are many counts of this clonotype. The CDR3 is CASSPTGMVTEAFF. CDR3 DNA: TGTGCCAGCAGCCCGACAGGGATGGTGACTGAAGCTTTCTTT. The V gene is TRBV3-1, the J gene TRBJ1-1, with TRBD1 identical over 7 bases. Germline CDR1 reads LGHDT; CDR2 reads YNNKEL (reference sequence). The J segment lost 5 bases and the V segment lost 4 bases, leaving 7 bases of the junction unmatched. The CDR3 has 14 residues. Together with reference TRBV3-1 and TRBJ1-1, the CDR3 gives the full variable domain: DTAVSQTPKYLVTQMGNDKSIKCEQNLGHDTMYWYKQDSKKFLKIMFSYNNKELIINETVPNRFSPKSPDKAHLNLHINSLELGDSAVYFCASSPTGMVTEAFFGQGTRLTVV.

In the case of this clonotype: One end of the junction fails to match germline, which may point to a read error. The V and J genes are TRBV3-1 and TRBJ2-7; D is uncertain. This CDR3 region has 14 residues. Germline values: CDR1 LGHDT, CDR2 YNNKEL (reference sequence). CDR3 DNA: TGTGTCAGCAGCCAAGGGCCCGGATTCGGGGAGCAGTACTTC. Translating gives CVSSQGPGFGEQYF.

This clonotype was detected many times. The V and J genes are TRBV6-1 and TRBJ1-2, with TRBD1 matching 10 bases. The V segment lost 6 bases and the J segment 4 bases; nucleotides outside the gene matches: 2. CDR3 size: 13 residues. CDR1 is MNHNS and CDR2 is SASEGT in the germline V gene. The CDR3 DNA reads TGTGCCAGCAGACGGACAGGGGGCTATGGCTACACCTTC. Translating it yields CASRRTGGYGYTF.

The V call is TRBV7-9, the J call TRBJ1-4, with TRBD1 as a possible D gene (5 bases). The CDR3 consists of 15 residues. Germline V lookup: CDR1 SEHNR, CDR2 FQNEAQ (reference sequence). V lost 1 base, J lost 8 bases, and 14 bases lay in between. The CDR3 DNA is TGTGCCAGCAGCTTAGGGGACCTACCTCCCGAAAAACTGTTTTTT. Encoded protein: CASSLGDLPPEKLFF.